Listed below are T cell receptor beta chains from one sample, sequenced in a study of Graves' ophthalmopathy and Graves' hyperthyroidism. TCRdb reprocessed the multiplex PCR reads via MiXCR and lists one record per CDR3 protein. The sample shows 300,000 to 450,000 distinct CDR3 sequences, about 17% of them seen only once. Source material: peripheral blood. All receptors come from an adult woman with stable Graves' hyperthyroidism. Both conserved end residues are part of each CDR3. The D gene is left open where the match is weak. Clone size appears in some rows only: once, few, many, or a class for an expanded clone.

size: few
length: 15
D: TRBD2
V: TRBV7-8
J: TRBJ2-3
DNA: TGTGCCAGCAGGAAGCAGGCGGGAGCAGCAGATACGCAGTATTTT
CDR3: CASRKQAGAADTQYF

size: many
length: 14
D: TRBD1
V: TRBV10-3
J: TRBJ1-6
DNA: TGTGCCATCAGAGACGGGACAGGGCCTTCACCCCTCCACTTT
CDR3: CAIRDGTGPSPLHF

size: many
length: 15
D: .
V: TRBV28
J: TRBJ1-2
DNA: TGTGCCAGCAGTGGGGGACGGGATGTGTACTATGGCTACACCTTC
CDR3: CASSGGRDVYYGYTF

size: .
length: 14
D: .
V: TRBV27
J: TRBJ1-2
DNA: TGTGCCAGCGGGAGAGCAGAGTGGGAGCATGGCTACACCTTC
CDR3: CASGRAEWEHGYTF

size: many
length: 14
D: TRBD2
V: TRBV20-1
J: TRBJ2-7
DNA: TGCAGTGCTAGTAGCCTAGCGGGAGACAACGAGCAGTACTTC
CDR3: CSASSLAGDNEQYF

size: many
length: 17
D: .
V: TRBV28
J: TRBJ2-5
DNA: TGTGCCAGCAGAGAGGGGTTAGGGAGAACGACGAAGGGGACCCAGTACTTC
CDR3: CASREGLGRTTKGTQYF

size: .
length: 12
D: .
V: TRBV10-3
J: TRBJ2-7
DNA: TGTGCCATCAGTGAAACCTCCTACGAGCAGTACTTC
CDR3: CAISETSYEQYF

size: .
length: 14
D: .
V: TRBV7-3
J: TRBJ1-2
DNA: TGTGCCAGCAGCCCCGACAATGCAGTAGGTGGCTTCACCTTC
CDR3: CASSPDNAVGGFTF

size: .
length: 12
D: .
V: TRBV5-1
J: TRBJ1-1
DNA: TGCGCCAGCAGCTTCTTTGGCACTGAAGCTTTCTTT
CDR3: CASSFFGTEAFF

size: many
length: 17
D: .
V: TRBV6-5
J: TRBJ1-3
DNA: TGTGCCAGCAGTTACACCGGGACCCCTTCTTTTGGAAACACCATATATTTT
CDR3: CASSYTGTPSFGNTIYF

size: many
length: 14
D: .
V: TRBV29-1
J: TRBJ1-1
DNA: TGCAGCGTGGTACAGGGAACCGAAAGCACTGAAGCTTTCTTT
CDR3: CSVVQGTESTEAFF

size: .
length: 12
D: .
V: TRBV12-3/TRBV12-4
J: TRBJ1-2
DNA: TGTGCCAGCAGTTTAGGTGGTGCGGGCTACACCTTC
CDR3: CASSLGGAGYTF

size: many
length: 12
D: .
V: TRBV28
J: TRBJ2-7
DNA: TGTGCCACCGTCCAGAGCTCCTACGAGCAGTACTTC
CDR3: CATVQSSYEQYF

size: many
length: 15
D: .
V: TRBV7-2
J: TRBJ1-2
DNA: TGTGCCAGCAGCTTAACTCCGGGCAGAGAGTATGGCTACACCTTC
CDR3: CASSLTPGREYGYTF

size: many
length: 15
D: TRBD1
V: TRBV2
J: TRBJ1-1
DNA: TGTGCCAGCAGTCCGGGACAGGGATGGGAATCTGAAGCTTTCTTT
CDR3: CASSPGQGWESEAFF

size: few
length: 12
D: .
V: TRBV7-9
J: TRBJ1-2
DNA: TGTGCCAGCAGCTTAAATGGGTATGGCTACACCTTC
CDR3: CASSLNGYGYTF

size: many
length: 18
D: .
V: TRBV20-1
J: TRBJ2-7
DNA: TGCAGTGCTAGGGGAGGGGGTTCTCGAGCGGGACAGACCTACGAGCAGTACTTC
CDR3: CSARGGGSRAGQTYEQYF

size: many
length: 15
D: .
V: TRBV6-2/TRBV6-3
J: TRBJ1-5
DNA: TGTGCCAGCAGAAGGGGATCCTTGGGCAATCAGCCCCAGCATTTT
CDR3: CASRRGSLGNQPQHF

size: many
length: 13
D: .
V: TRBV20-1
J: TRBJ1-1
DNA: TGCAGTGCTAGAGATGACGGGGGACTTCAAGCTTTCTTT
CDR3: CSARDDGGLQAFF

size: many
length: 13
D: .
V: TRBV4-1
J: TRBJ1-5
DNA: TGCGCCAGCAGCCAAGAACGGTGGGAGCCCCAGCATTTT
CDR3: CASSQERWEPQHF

size: once
length: 13
D: TRBD2
V: TRBV4-1
J: TRBJ2-7
DNA: TGCGCCAGAAGCCAAGGACTAGCCTACGAGCAGTACTTC
CDR3: CARSQGLAYEQYF

size: many
length: 18
D: .
V: TRBV27
J: TRBJ1-5
DNA: TGTGCCAGCAGTCCAAAGAAGTCTCGGGGGCATAGCAATCAGCCCCAGCATTTT
CDR3: CASSPKKSRGHSNQPQHF

size: many
length: 12
D: .
V: TRBV20-1
J: TRBJ1-1
DNA: TGCAGTGCTAGTCCGGTGGACACTGAAGCTTTCTTT
CDR3: CSASPVDTEAFF

size: many
length: 15
D: .
V: TRBV6-5
J: TRBJ1-1
DNA: TGTGCCAGCAGTCCCAGAGGACAGCTGAACACTGAAGCTTTCTTT
CDR3: CASSPRGQLNTEAFF

size: .
length: 14
D: .
V: TRBV6-5
J: TRBJ1-2
DNA: TGTGCCAGCAGTTACTACGGACTGGACTATGGCTACACCTTC
CDR3: CASSYYGLDYGYTF

size: many
length: 19
D: .
V: TRBV30
J: TRBJ1-1
DNA: TGTGCCTGGATTGGGGGATTACGACAGGATGATCAGATCAACACTGAAGCTTTCTTT
CDR3: CAWIGGLRQDDQINTEAFF

size: many
length: 15
D: TRBD2
V: TRBV5-1
J: TRBJ2-2
DNA: TGCGCCAGCAGTTCGGCGGGAGGGGACACCGGGGAGCTGTTTTTT
CDR3: CASSSAGGDTGELFF